The present entry profiles one T cell receptor beta chain with its context. Its target is unknown. A multiplex PCR was run with 60 Vbeta primers and 13 Jbeta primers. Methods used by the authors: It was a later analysis that counted 79 million or so unique TCR beta chains, of which 9 million to 13 million were shared. Some clones are missing from TCRdb's copy, which holds only in-frame ones; the method was immunoSEQ multiplex PCR. V and J calls and clone size are as listed in that table; D and trimming were resolved from the DNA. The top ten clones hold about 11% of a sample with roughly 120,000 clones, around 82% of them seen once. The sample is drawn from a study of cytomegalovirus exposure and HLA in healthy donors. Findings and limits, study-wide: The authors listed some 160 TCR beta chains as cytomegalovirus-associated. Common viral pathogens seemed to be connected with several of the most significant clusters, according to a later analysis. A later analysis found TCR association rates differed by HLA locus, highest for DRB1 and lowest for HLA-C.

The V gene's germline CDR1 is ENHRY and CDR2 SYGVKD. The V gene end was trimmed by 4 bases and the J gene end by 7 bases; junction bases not matched to a gene: 13. CDR3 length: 17 residues. The chain recombines TRBV10-3 with TRBJ2-3; TRBD2 agrees at 11 bases. The origin of this receptor is a male donor in good health and CMV-seropositive. The specimen was PBMCs. CDR3 region: CAISGVSGTSGQNTQYF. In DNA form, the CDR3 reads TGTGCCATCAGTGGGGTATCCGGGACTAGCGGACAGAATACGCAGTATTTT.